The 12 T cell receptor beta chains listed next were all sequenced from one sample in a study of CD8+CD57+ T cells in acquired aplastic anemia. For sequencing, patients were chosen who had shown expansion of CD8+CD57+ cells by flow cytometry. It was genomic DNA that served as the template for profiling TCR beta VDJ and CDR3. One entry per CDR3 protein, called by TCRdb with MiXCR from the reads. The sample yields 150,000 or so distinct CDR3 sequences, about 48% seen once. Sequenced material: sorted CD4+, CD8+, or CD8+CD57+ T cells (not recorded which) from PBMCs. The receptors stem from a human donor with aplastic anemia.

The rearrangement uses TRBV10-2 and TRBJ1-1; D gene ambiguous. This CDR3 has 13 residues. V lost 8 bases to trimming and J lost 5 bases, with 15 bases between them. The germline V gene has CDR1 WSHSY and CDR2 SAAADI. The chain's CDR3 is CASRVGRETEAFF. The CDR3 nucleotides read TGCGCCAGCCGAGTGGGGAGAGAGACTGAAGCTTTCTTT.

This rearrangement joins TRBV15 to TRBJ2-1, with a weak D call TRBD2 (6 bases). V shed 8 bases and J shed 2 bases, with 16 bases lying between them. This CDR3 is 15 amino acids long. The germline gives CDR1 LNHNV, CDR2 YYDKDF (reference sequence). The DNA for the CDR3 is TGTGCCACCGCTTTCCTGGGGGGAGCCTACAATGAGCAGTTCTTC. Residues: CATAFLGGAYNEQFF. The full variable domain, with the rest looked up from reference TRBV15 and TRBJ2-1, is DAMVIQNPRYQVTQFGKPVTLSCSQTLNHNVMYWYQQKSSQAPKLLFHYYDKDFNNEADTPDNFQSRRPNTSFCFLDIRSPGLGDTAMYLCATAFLGGAYNEQFFGPGTRLTVL.

V is TRBV29-1 and J is TRBJ1-1; 8 bases agree with TRBD1. Losses at the gene ends were 5 bases for V and 4 bases for J; bases not matched to a gene: 15. The CDR3 runs to 16 residues. Germline lookup yields CDR1 SQVTM and CDR2 ANQGSEA. The CDR3 reads CSVMRTGTVSSTEAFF. In nucleotides, the CDR3 is TGCAGCGTTATGAGGACAGGGACGGTCTCGAGCACTGAAGCTTTCTTT.

This clonotype turned up a few times. This rearrangement joins TRBV15 to TRBJ2-7; maybe TRBD2 (5 bases). Trimming took 4 bases from V and 0 from J, leaving 10 bases between them. Per germline, CDR1 LNHNV and CDR2 YYDKDF (reference sequence). CDR3 length: 14 residues. The CDR3 loop is CATSTEGNSYEQYF. The CDR3 nucleotides read TGTGCCACCAGCACCGAGGGTAACTCCTACGAGCAGTACTTC.

This clonotype came up many times. The chain combines TRBV6-5 with TRBJ1-1; unclear D gene. This CDR3 is 14 amino acids long. The germline V gene encodes CDR1 MNHEY and CDR2 SVGAGI. V gave up 0 bases and J gave up 7 bases, with 12 bases separating them. The CDR3 reads CASSYSDSALEAFF. The CDR3 region has the DNA TGTGCCAGCAGTTACTCGGATTCGGCACTTGAAGCTTTCTTT.

This chain joins TRBV7-9 and TRBJ1-1; D is uncertain. Germline V gene data show CDR1 as SEHNR and CDR2 as FQNEAQ (reference sequence). CDR3 size: 12 residues. V lost 7 bases and J 5 bases, leaving 11 bases between the germline ends. CDR3: CASTSFRTEAFF. CDR3 in DNA: TGTGCCAGCACCTCGTTTCGGACTGAAGCTTTCTTT.

This clonotype came up many times. The chain links TRBV7-6 to TRBJ2-1; 15 bases agree with TRBD2. The CDR3 extends over 18 amino acids. With 5 bases clipped from V and 6 bases from J, the junction kept 11 bases outside the gene matches. Germline V gene data show CDR1 as SGHVS and CDR2 as FNYEAQ. DNA of the CDR3: TGTGCCAGCAGCCACGGGACTAGCGGGGGGACGTCTGTCAATGAGCAGTTCTTC. It yields the protein CASSHGTSGGTSVNEQFF.

The chain recombines TRBV4-3 with TRBJ2-1; D is unclear. Trimming removed 2 bases from V and 0 bases from J, with 2 bases in between. Germline V gene lookup returns CDR1 LGHNA and CDR2 YSLEER. This CDR3 is 13 amino acids long. The CDR3 sequence: CASSQFSYNEQFF. For the CDR3, the DNA is TGCGCCAGCAGCCAATTCTCCTACAATGAGCAGTTCTTC.

The chain is built from TRBV5-1 and TRBJ2-5; D remains unclear. The length of the CDR3 is 14 residues. Germline CDR1 is SGHRS and CDR2 is YFSETQ. V dropped 4 bases and J dropped 2 bases, with 12 bases sitting between them. The CDR3 here is CASSTDPRQETQYF. The CDR3 bases are TGCGCCAGCAGCACTGACCCTAGGCAAGAGACCCAGTACTTC.

This clonotype was counted ten times or more. The gene calls are TRBV5-6 and TRBJ2-5, with D maybe TRBD1 (7 bases). This CDR3 is built from 13 residues. Per germline, CDR1 SGHDT and CDR2 YYEEEE. V shed 1 base and J shed 4 bases, with 8 bases lying between them. This CDR3 reads CASSLQGGETQYF. The CDR3 DNA reads as TGTGCCAGCAGCTTGCAGGGGGGAGAGACCCAGTACTTC.

V usage is TRBV11-1 and J usage is TRBJ2-1, with 10 bases matching TRBD2. Per germline, CDR1 SGHAT and CDR2 FQDESV (reference sequence). V dropped 5 bases and J dropped 6; count of bases not matched to a gene: 7. This CDR3 spans 15 amino acids. CDR3 in DNA: TGTGCCAGCAGCCCAGGACTAGCGGAGACCAATGAGCAGTTCTTC. Translating gives CASSPGLAETNEQFF. The whole variable domain, filled in from reference TRBV11-1 and TRBJ2-1, reads EAEVAQSPRYKITEKSQAVAFWCDPISGHATLYWYRQILGQGPELLVQFQDESVVDDSQLPKDRFSAERLKGVDSTLKIQPAELGDSAMYLCASSPGLAETNEQFFGPGTRLTVL.

V usage is TRBV19 and J usage is TRBJ2-7; TRBD1 might be the D (6 bases). Germline CDR1 LNHDA, CDR2 SQIVND (reference sequence). The V end lost 3 bases, the J end lost 3 bases, and 12 bases lay between the germline ends. The CDR3 sequence is 14 residues long. Here the CDR3 reads CASSISTGNYEQYF. In DNA, the CDR3 is TGTGCCAGTAGTATCTCAACAGGGAACTACGAGCAGTACTTC.